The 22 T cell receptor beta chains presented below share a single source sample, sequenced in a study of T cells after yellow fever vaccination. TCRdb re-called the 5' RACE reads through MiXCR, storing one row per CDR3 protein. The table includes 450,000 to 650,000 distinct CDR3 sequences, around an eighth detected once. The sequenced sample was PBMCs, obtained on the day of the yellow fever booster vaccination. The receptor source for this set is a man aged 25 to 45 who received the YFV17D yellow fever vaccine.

The CDR3: CASRNDRAQKLFF. CDR3 DNA sequence: TGTGCCAGCAGAAATGACAGGGCACAAAAACTGTTTTTT. The chain joins TRBV6-1 to TRBJ1-4; the match to TRBD1 covers 7 bases. The junction had 7 bases not matched to a gene; V was cut back by 6 bases and J by 9 bases. Germline CDR1 and CDR2: MNHNS and SASEGT. The CDR3 has 13 residues.

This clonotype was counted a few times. The CDR3 DNA follows: TGTGCCAGCCCCTTGGGAAGGGCGCGGACTCCTGCCAAAAACATTCAGTACTTC. This sequence encodes CASPLGRARTPAKNIQYF. The chain joins TRBV28 to TRBJ2-4; D may be TRBD2 (5 bases). Germline CDR1 and CDR2: MDHEN and SYDVKM. This CDR3 has 18 residues. Trimming left V 8 bases short and J 1 base short, with 24 bases between.

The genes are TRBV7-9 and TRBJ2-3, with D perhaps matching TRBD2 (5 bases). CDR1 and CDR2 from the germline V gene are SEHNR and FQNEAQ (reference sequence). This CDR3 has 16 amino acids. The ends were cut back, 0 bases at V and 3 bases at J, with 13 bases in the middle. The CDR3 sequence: CASSLALAPETDTQYF. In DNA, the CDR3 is TGTGCCAGCAGCTTAGCGCTAGCTCCGGAAACAGATACGCAGTATTTT.

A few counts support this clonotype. The CDR3 DNA follows: TGTGCCAGCAGATTCAGCCGGGACAGGAGCTCCTACAATGAGCAGTTCTTC. Translating gives CASRFSRDRSSYNEQFF. J is TRBJ2-1 and V is TRBV28; the match to TRBD1 covers 8 bases. There are 17 residues in the CDR3. The ends lost 6 bases at V and 0 bases at J; junction bases unmatched: 10. The germline V gene encodes CDR1 MDHEN and CDR2 SYDVKM.

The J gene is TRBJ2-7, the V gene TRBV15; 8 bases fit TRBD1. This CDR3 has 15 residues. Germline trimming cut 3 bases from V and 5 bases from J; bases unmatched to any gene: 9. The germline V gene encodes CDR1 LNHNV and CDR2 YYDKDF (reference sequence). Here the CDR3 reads CATSSSTGVGDEQYF. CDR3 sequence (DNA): TGTGCCACCAGCAGTTCGACAGGGGTTGGCGACGAGCAGTACTTC.

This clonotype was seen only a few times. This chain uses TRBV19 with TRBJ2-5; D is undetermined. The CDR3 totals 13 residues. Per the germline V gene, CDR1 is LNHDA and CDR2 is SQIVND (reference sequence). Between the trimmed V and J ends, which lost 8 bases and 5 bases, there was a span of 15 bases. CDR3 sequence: CASSIGLRETQYF. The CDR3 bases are TGTGCCAGTTCTATCGGGCTCAGGGAGACCCAGTACTTC.

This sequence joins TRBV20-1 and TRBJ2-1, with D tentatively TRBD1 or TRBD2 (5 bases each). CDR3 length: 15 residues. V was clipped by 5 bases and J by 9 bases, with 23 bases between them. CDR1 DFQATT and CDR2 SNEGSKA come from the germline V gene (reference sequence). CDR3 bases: TGCAGTGCTCCCCAACGGACCACCGATGGGGGTGAGCAGTTCTTC. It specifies CSAPQRTTDGGEQFF.

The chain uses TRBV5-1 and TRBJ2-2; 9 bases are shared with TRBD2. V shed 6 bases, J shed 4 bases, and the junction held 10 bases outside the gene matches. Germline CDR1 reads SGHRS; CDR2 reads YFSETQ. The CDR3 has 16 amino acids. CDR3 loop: CASIPDRTSVTGELFF. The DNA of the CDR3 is TGCGCCAGCATCCCCGATAGGACTAGCGTCACCGGGGAGCTGTTTTTT.

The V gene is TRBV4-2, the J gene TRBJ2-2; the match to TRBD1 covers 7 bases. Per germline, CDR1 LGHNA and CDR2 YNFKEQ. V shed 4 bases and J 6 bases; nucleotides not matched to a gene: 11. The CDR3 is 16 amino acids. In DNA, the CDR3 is TGTGCCAGCAGCCCAAATCGACAGGGTCGCCCCGGGGAGCTGTTTTTT. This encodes CASSPNRQGRPGELFF.

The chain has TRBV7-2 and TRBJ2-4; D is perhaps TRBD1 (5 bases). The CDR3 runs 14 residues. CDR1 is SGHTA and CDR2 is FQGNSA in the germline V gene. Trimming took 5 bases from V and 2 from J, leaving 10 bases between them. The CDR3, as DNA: TGTGCCAGCAGCCCGCAGGGAACCAAAAACATTCAGTACTTC. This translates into CASSPQGTKNIQYF. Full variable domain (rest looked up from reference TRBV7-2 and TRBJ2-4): GAGVSQSPSNKVTEKGKDVELRCDPISGHTALYWYRQSLGQGLEFLIYFQGNSAPDKSGLPSDRFSAERTGGSVSTLTIQRTQQEDSAVYLCASSPQGTKNIQYFGAGTRLSVL.

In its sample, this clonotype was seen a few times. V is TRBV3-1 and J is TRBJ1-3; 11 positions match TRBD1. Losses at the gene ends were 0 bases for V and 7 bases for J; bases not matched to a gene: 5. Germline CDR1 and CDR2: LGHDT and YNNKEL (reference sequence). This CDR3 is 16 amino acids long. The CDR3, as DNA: TGTGCCAGCAGCCAAGAGGGGGACAGGGGGGCGAACACCATATATTTT. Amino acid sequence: CASSQEGDRGANTIYF.

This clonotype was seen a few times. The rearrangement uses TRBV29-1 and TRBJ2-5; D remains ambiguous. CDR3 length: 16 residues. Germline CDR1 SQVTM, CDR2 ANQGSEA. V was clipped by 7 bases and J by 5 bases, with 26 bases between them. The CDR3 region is CSAGTVKPAAKETQYF. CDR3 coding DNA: TGCAGCGCCGGAACGGTAAAGCCCGCTGCTAAGGAGACCCAGTACTTC.

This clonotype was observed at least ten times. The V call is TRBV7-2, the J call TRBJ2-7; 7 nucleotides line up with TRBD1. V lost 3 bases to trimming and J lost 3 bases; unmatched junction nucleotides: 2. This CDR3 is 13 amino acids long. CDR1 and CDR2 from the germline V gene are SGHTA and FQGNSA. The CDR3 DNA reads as TGTGCCAGCAGCTTGACAGGGAACTACGAGCAGTACTTC. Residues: CASSLTGNYEQYF.

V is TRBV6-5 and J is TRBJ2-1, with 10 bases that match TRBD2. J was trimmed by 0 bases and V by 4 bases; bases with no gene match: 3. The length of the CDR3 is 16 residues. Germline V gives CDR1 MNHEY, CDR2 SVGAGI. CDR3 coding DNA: TGTGCCAGCAGTTGGACTAGCGGAACCTCCTACAATGAGCAGTTCTTC. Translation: CASSWTSGTSYNEQFF.

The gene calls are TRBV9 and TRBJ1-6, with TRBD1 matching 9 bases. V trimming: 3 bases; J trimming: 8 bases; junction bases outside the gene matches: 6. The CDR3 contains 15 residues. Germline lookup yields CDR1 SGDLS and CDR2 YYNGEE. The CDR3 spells CASSARDRDYSPLHF. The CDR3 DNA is TGTGCCAGCAGCGCCCGGGACAGGGATTATTCACCCCTCCACTTT.

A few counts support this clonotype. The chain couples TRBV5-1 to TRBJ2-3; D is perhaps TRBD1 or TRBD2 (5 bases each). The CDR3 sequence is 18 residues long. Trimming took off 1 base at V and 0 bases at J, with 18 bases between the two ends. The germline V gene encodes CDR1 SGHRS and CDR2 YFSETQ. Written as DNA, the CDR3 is TGCGCCAGCAGCTTGTGGACTCCGGGACGGCTGAGCACAGATACGCAGTATTTT. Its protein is CASSLWTPGRLSTDTQYF.

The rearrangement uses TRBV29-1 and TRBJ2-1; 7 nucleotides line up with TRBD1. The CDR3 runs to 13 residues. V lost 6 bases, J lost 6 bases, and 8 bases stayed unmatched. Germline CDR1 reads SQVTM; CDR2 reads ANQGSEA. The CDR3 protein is CSVKTGSANEQFF. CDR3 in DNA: TGCAGCGTCAAGACAGGGAGCGCCAATGAGCAGTTCTTC.

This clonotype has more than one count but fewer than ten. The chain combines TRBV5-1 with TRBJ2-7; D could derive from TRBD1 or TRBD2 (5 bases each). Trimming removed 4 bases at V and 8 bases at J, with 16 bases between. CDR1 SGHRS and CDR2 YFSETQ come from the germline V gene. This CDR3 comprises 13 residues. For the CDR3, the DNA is TGCGCCAGCAGCCGTTGGACCGAGGGACAGCAGTACTTC. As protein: CASSRWTEGQQYF.

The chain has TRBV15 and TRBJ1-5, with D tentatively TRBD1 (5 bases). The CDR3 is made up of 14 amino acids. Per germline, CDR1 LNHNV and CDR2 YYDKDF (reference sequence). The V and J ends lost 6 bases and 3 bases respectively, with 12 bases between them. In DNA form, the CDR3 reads TGTGCCACCAGGGGCCCCAGGGCCAATCAGCCCCAGCATTTT. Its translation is CATRGPRANQPQHF.

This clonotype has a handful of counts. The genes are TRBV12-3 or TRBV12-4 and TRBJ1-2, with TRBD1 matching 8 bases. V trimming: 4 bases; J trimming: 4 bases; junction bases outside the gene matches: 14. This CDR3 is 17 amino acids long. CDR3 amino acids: CASSSGTGLHDPYGYTF. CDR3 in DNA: TGTGCCAGCAGTTCCGGGACAGGCCTCCACGACCCCTATGGCTACACCTTC.

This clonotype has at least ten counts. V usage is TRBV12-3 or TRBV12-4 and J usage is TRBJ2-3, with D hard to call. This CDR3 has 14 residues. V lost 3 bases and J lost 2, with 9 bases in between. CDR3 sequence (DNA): TGTGCCAGCAGTTTTGGGGTTCCCACAGATACGCAGTATTTT. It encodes CASSFGVPTDTQYF.

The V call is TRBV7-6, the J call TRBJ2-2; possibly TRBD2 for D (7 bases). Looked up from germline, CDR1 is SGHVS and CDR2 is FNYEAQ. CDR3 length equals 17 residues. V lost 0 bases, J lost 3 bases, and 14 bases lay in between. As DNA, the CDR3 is TGTGCCAGCAGCTTAGCGGGGGGGCCCGATTACACCGGGGAGCTGTTTTTT. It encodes CASSLAGGPDYTGELFF.